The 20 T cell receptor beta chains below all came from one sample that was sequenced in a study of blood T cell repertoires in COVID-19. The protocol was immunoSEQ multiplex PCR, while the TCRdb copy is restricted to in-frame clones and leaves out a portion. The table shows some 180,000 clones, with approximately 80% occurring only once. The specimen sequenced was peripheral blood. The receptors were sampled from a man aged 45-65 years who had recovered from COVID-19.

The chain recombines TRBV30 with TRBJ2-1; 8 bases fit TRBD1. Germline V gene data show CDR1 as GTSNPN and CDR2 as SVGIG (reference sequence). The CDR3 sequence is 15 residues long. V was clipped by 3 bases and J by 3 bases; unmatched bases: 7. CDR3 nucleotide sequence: TGTGCCTGGAGCAGGACAGGGACCAACTACAATGAGCAGTTCTTC. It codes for CAWSRTGTNYNEQFF.

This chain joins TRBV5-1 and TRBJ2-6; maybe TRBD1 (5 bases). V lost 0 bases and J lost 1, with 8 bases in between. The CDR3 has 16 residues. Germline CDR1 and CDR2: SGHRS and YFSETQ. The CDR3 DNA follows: TGCGCCAGCAGCTTGGTCGCAGGGTCTGGGGCCAACGTCCTGACTTTC. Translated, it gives CASSLVAGSGANVLTF.

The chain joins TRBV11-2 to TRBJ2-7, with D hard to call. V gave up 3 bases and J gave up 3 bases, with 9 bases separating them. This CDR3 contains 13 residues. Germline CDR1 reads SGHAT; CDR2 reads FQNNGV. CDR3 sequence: CASSLGRRYEQYF. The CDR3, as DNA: TGTGCCAGCAGCTTGGGCAGGCGCTACGAGCAGTACTTC.

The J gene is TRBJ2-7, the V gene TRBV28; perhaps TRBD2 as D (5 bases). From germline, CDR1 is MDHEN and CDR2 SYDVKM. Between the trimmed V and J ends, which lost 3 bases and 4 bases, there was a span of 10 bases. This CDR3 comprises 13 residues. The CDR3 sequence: CASSFTRVYEQYF. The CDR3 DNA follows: TGTGCCAGCAGTTTTACTAGGGTATACGAGCAGTACTTC.

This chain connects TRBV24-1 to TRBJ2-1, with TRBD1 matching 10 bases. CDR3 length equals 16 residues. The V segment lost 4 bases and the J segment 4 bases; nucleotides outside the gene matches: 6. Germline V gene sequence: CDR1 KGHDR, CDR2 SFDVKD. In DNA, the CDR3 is TGTGCCACCAGTGAGAACCGGGACAGGGGTTACAATGAGCAGTTCTTC. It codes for CATSENRDRGYNEQFF.

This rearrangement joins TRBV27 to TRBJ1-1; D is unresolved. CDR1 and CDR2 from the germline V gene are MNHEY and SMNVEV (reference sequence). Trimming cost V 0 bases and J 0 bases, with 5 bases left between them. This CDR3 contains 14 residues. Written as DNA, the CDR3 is TGTGCCAGCAGTTTATCACAGATGAACACTGAAGCTTTCTTT. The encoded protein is CASSLSQMNTEAFF.

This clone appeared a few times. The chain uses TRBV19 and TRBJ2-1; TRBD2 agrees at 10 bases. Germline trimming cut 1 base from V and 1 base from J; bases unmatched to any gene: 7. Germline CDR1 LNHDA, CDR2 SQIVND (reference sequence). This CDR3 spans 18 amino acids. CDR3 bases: TGTGCCAGTAGTATAGGCCCCCGGACTAGCGGTTCCTACAATGAGCAGTTCTTC. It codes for CASSIGPRTSGSYNEQFF.

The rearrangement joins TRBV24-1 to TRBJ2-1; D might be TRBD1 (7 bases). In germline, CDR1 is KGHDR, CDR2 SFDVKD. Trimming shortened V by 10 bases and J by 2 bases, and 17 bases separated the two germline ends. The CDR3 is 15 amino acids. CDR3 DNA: TGTGCCACTTCTTATCAGGGGGGCACCTACAATGAGCAGTTCTTC. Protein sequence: CATSYQGGTYNEQFF.

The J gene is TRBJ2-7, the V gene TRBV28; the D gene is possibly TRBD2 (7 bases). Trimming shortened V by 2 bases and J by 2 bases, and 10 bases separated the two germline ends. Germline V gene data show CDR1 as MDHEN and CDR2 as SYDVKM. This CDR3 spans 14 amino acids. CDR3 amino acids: CASSLRGAPYEQYF. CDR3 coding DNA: TGTGCCAGCAGTTTACGGGGGGCGCCCTACGAGCAGTACTTC.

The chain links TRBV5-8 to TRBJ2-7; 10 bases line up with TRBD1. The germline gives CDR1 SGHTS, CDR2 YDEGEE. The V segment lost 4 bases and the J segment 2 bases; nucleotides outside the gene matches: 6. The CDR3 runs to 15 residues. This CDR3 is CASSQDRGDPYEQYF. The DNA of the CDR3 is TGTGCCAGCAGCCAGGACAGGGGGGATCCCTACGAGCAGTACTTC.

The CDR3 protein is CASSIGSGEGTDTQYF. The CDR3 coding sequence is TGTGCCAGTAGTATAGGATCCGGGGAAGGGACAGATACGCAGTATTTT. The rearrangement joins TRBV19 to TRBJ2-3; D might be TRBD2 (5 bases). This CDR3 is built from 16 residues. Trimming removed 1 base from V and 3 bases from J, with 14 bases in between. Germline lookup yields CDR1 LNHDA and CDR2 SQIVND (reference sequence).

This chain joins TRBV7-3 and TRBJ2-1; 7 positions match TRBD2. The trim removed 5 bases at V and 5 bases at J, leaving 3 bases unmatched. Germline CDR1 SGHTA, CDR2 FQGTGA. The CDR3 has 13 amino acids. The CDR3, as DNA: TGTGCCAGCAGCGGGAGGGCGAACAATGAGCAGTTCTTC. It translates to CASSGRANNEQFF.

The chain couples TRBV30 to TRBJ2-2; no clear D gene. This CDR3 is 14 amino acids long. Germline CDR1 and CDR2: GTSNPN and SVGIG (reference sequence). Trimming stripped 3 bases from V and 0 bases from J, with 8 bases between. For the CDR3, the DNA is TGTGCCTGGAGCTCCATAGCGAACACCGGGGAGCTGTTTTTT. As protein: CAWSSIANTGELFF.

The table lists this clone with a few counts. CDR3 in amino acids: CASSSDPSYNEQFF. The CDR3 bases are TGTGCCAGCAGCTCAGACCCATCCTACAATGAGCAGTTCTTC. The rearrangement uses TRBV11-2 and TRBJ2-1; D ambiguous. Trimming stripped 4 bases from V and 1 base from J, with 8 bases between. Per the germline V gene, CDR1 is SGHAT and CDR2 is FQNNGV. The CDR3 has 14 amino acids.

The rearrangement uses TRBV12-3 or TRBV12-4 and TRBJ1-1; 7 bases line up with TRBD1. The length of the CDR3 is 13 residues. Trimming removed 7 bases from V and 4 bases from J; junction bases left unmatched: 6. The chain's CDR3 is CASTGSGGTEAFF. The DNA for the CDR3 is TGTGCCAGCACCGGGTCAGGGGGCACTGAAGCTTTCTTT.

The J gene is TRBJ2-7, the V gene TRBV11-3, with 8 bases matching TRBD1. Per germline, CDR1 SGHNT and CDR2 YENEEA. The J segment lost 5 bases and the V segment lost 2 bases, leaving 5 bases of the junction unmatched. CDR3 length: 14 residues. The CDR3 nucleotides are TGTGCCAGCAGCTTATGGACAGGGTACCACGAGCAGTACTTC. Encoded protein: CASSLWTGYHEQYF.

In DNA, the CDR3 is TGTGCCAGCAGCCATCTTCAGCGGGGGTCCCCCTCCTACAATGAGCAGTTCTTC. It encodes CASSHLQRGSPSYNEQFF. The rearrangement uses TRBV7-8 and TRBJ2-1; 8 bases map to TRBD2. V dropped 5 bases and J dropped 0; count of bases not matched to a gene: 12. This CDR3 comprises 18 residues. The germline gives CDR1 SGHVS, CDR2 FQNEAQ.

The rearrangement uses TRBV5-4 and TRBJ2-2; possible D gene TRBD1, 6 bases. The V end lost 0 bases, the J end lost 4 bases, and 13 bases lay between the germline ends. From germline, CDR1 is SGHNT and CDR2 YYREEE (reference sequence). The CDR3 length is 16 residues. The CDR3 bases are TGTGCCAGCAGCTTGGGCAGGGGAAGTGGCACCGGGGAGCTGTTTTTT. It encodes CASSLGRGSGTGELFF. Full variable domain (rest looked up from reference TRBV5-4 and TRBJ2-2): ETGVTQSPTHLIKTRGQQVTLRCSSQSGHNTVSWYQQALGQGPQFIFQYYREEENGRGNFPPRFSGLQFPNYSSELNVNALELDDSALYLCASSLGRGSGTGELFFGEGSRLTVL.

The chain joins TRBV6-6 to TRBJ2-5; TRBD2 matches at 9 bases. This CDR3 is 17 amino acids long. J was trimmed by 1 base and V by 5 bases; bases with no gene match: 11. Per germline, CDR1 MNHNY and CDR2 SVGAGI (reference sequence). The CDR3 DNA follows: TGTGCCAGCAGTCCCAATTTAGCGGGAGCGCTCCAAGAGACCCAGTACTTC. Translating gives CASSPNLAGALQETQYF.

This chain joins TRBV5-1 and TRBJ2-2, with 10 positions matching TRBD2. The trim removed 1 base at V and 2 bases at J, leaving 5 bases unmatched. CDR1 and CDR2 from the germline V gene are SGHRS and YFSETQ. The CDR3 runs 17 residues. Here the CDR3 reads CASSLSGLAVNTGELFF. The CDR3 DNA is TGCGCCAGCAGCTTGAGTGGACTAGCGGTTAACACCGGGGAGCTGTTTTTT.